Detailed here is one TCR beta chain. Its specificity is unknown. Looked up from germline, CDR1 is MDHEN and CDR2 is SYDVKM. The CDR3 covers 14 residues. V was cut by 0 bases and J by 5 bases, with 10 bases left in between. The record originates from a study of T cells in tuberculosis. General study points: Active tuberculosis TCR-alpha repertoires lay closer to GMM-specific TCRs than IGRA-negative controls, suggesting clonal expansion. Active tuberculosis patients had shorter CDR3-alpha; the beta difference was nonsignificant.

The data were produced by immunoSEQ multiplex PCR, yet TCRdb's version contains in-frame clones alone and is incomplete. Counted here are tens of thousands of clones, more than 75% occurring once; the ten biggest clones make up less than 5.5%. Time point of the sample: new active TB diagnosis, blood taken before or within 7 days of starting treatment. The chain carries TRBV28 and TRBJ1-1; a possible D gene is TRBD1 (5 bases). The source of this sequence is an adult with tuberculosis. Sequences were derived from PBMCs, sampled at tuberculosis diagnosis. The CDR3 coding sequence is TGTGCCAGCAGTTTATGGGGGGAGGGGACTGAAGCTTTCTTT. Amino acid sequence: CASSLWGEGTEAFF.